Each of the 18 T cell receptor beta chains below was sequenced from the same sample in a study of blood T cells in healthy people across ages. A sample-barcoded 5' primer and a J-beta primer mix were used in a second PCR of roughly 7 to 12 cycles. TCRdb reprocessed the 5' RACE reads via MiXCR and lists one record per CDR3 protein. Here the sample spans hundreds of thousands of distinct CDR3 sequences, 35% to 45% being singletons. Sequencing was carried out using blood. These TCRs come from a woman aged 60-75 years in good health.

J is TRBJ1-5 and V is TRBV12-5; D unclear. The CDR3 sequence is 15 residues long. Germline loops: CDR1 LGHNT, CDR2 FRNRAP. V was shortened by 6 bases and J by 4 bases, with 16 bases between the two germline ends. The CDR3 coding sequence is TGTGCTAGTGGCATGTACGGGGAGTCTAATCAGCCCCAGCATTTT. Residues: CASGMYGESNQPQHF. The full variable domain, its missing parts supplied by reference TRBV12-5 and TRBJ1-5, is DARVTQTPRHKVTEMGQEVTMRCQPILGHNTVFWYRQTMMQGLELLAYFRNRAPLDDSGMPKDRFSAEMPDATLATLKIQPSEPRDSAVYFCASGMYGESNQPQHFGDGTRLSIL.

The chain joins TRBV4-3 to TRBJ2-1; D unclear. V lost 0 bases, J lost 6 bases, and 9 bases lay in between. The CDR3 contains 14 residues. CDR1 is LGHNA and CDR2 is YSLEER in the germline V gene. The DNA for the CDR3 is TGCGCCAGCAGCCAAGATCGGCAGTCCAATGAGCAGTTCTTC. It translates to CASSQDRQSNEQFF.

The chain has TRBV6-5 and TRBJ2-5; 11 bases fit TRBD1. The V segment lost 5 bases and the J segment 6 bases; nucleotides outside the gene matches: 5. This CDR3 has 14 residues. Germline V CDR1 and CDR2: MNHEY, SVGAGI. CDR3 coding DNA: TGTGCCAGCAGTCCCGGACAGGGGGCAAAGACCCAGTACTTC. This sequence encodes CASSPGQGAKTQYF.

In its sample, this clonotype was seen a few times. This chain connects TRBV11-2 to TRBJ2-3; TRBD1 might be the D (5 bases). Between the trimmed V and J ends, which lost 4 bases and 5 bases, there was a span of 16 bases. Germline CDR1 SGHAT, CDR2 FQNNGV. The CDR3 is 15 residues long. The DNA for the CDR3 is TGTGCCAGCAGCTCCAGCCGGTTGGGGCGAGATACGCAGTATTTT. Its protein is CASSSSRLGRDTQYF. The whole variable domain, remainder taken from reference TRBV11-2 and TRBJ2-3, is EAGVAQSPRYKIIEKRQSVAFWCNPISGHATLYWYQQILGQGPKLLIQFQNNGVVDDSQLPKDRFSAERLKGVDSTLKIQPAKLEDSAVYLCASSSSRLGRDTQYFGPGTRLTVL.

V and J are TRBV6-5 and TRBJ2-7; maybe TRBD2 (7 bases). The CDR3 extends over 15 amino acids. The V end lost 3 bases, the J end lost 5 bases, and 17 bases lay between the germline ends. CDR1 and CDR2 from the germline V gene are MNHEY and SVGAGI. The CDR3 here is CASSYRRGGMHEQYF. DNA of the CDR3: TGTGCCAGCAGTTATCGCAGGGGAGGGATGCACGAGCAGTACTTC.

This clonotype was seen more than once but under ten times. V usage is TRBV29-1 and J usage is TRBJ2-2; D unresolved. This CDR3 spans 14 amino acids. Trimming removed 1 base at V and 1 base at J, with 7 bases between. The germline gives CDR1 SQVTM, CDR2 ANQGSEA. In nucleotides, the CDR3 is TGCAGCGTTGAAGGGGTGGGGAACACCGGGGAGCTGTTTTTT. Protein sequence: CSVEGVGNTGELFF.

The chain recombines TRBV11-2 with TRBJ2-5, with no clear D. The J call may be in error: the DNA end matches TRBJ2-7 better. Germline CDR1 reads SGHAT; CDR2 reads FQNNGV. This CDR3 contains 15 residues. The CDR3 reads CASSLTDGVWYEQYF. The CDR3 region has the DNA TGTGCCAGCAGCTTAACCGACGGTGTGTGGTACGAGCAGTACTTC.

This clonotype turned up a few times. The chain links TRBV12-3 or TRBV12-4 to TRBJ2-1; D may be TRBD1 or TRBD2 (5 bases each). Deletions cut 0 bases from V and 12 bases from J, with 15 bases between. The CDR3 is 14 residues long. CDR3 sequence: CASSLAGVPGGQFF. The DNA for the CDR3 is TGTGCCAGCAGTTTAGCAGGGGTCCCCGGAGGGCAGTTCTTC.

V usage is TRBV20-1 and J usage is TRBJ2-2, with D possibly being TRBD2 (5 bases). Per the germline V gene, CDR1 is DFQATT and CDR2 is SNEGSKA (reference sequence). V was cut by 0 bases and J by 4 bases, with 15 bases left in between. The CDR3 covers 16 residues. The CDR3 nucleotides are TGCAGTGCTAGAGATCCGCGAGGGCCAATCACCGGGGAGCTGTTTTTT. The encoded protein is CSARDPRGPITGELFF.

The gene calls are TRBV7-9 and TRBJ1-4, with D perhaps TRBD1 (6 bases). The CDR3 sequence is 14 residues long. CDR1 is SEHNR and CDR2 is FQNEAQ in the germline V gene (reference sequence). Trimming removed 5 bases from V and 5 bases from J, with 12 bases in between. CDR3 residues: CASSEITGNEKLFF. In nucleotides, the CDR3 is TGTGCCAGCAGCGAAATAACAGGGAATGAAAAACTGTTTTTT.

The chain uses TRBV29-1 and TRBJ1-6; D is perhaps TRBD1 (5 bases). V was cut by 5 bases and J by 9 bases, with 14 bases left in between. The CDR3 extends over 13 amino acids. Germline loops: CDR1 SQVTM, CDR2 ANQGSEA. The CDR3 spells CSVQYARGSPLHF. The CDR3 region has the DNA TGCAGCGTTCAATATGCAAGGGGTTCACCCCTCCACTTT.

The chain is built from TRBV20-1 and TRBJ1-1; the D gene is possibly TRBD1 (5 bases). The germline gives CDR1 DFQATT, CDR2 SNEGSKA (reference sequence). The V gene lost 2 bases and the J gene lost 2 bases, with 12 bases spanning the gap. The CDR3 is made up of 14 amino acids. Here the CDR3 reads CSARIGGFNTEAFF. CDR3 DNA sequence: TGCAGTGCTAGAATTGGGGGATTTAACACTGAAGCTTTCTTT.

The J gene is TRBJ1-5, the V gene TRBV6-1; D unresolved. Germline CDR1 reads MNHNS; CDR2 reads SASEGT. This CDR3 region has 14 residues. V lost 5 bases and J 7 bases, leaving 15 bases between the germline ends. CDR3 DNA sequence: TGTGCCAGCAGTTCTTTGGACTGGGAGCAGCCCCAGCATTTT. The encoded protein is CASSSLDWEQPQHF.

Notes on this clonotype: A read error may explain this, as a much larger clone is one base away. This rearrangement joins TRBV12-3 or TRBV12-4 to TRBJ1-5; D is unresolved. CDR3 size: 17 residues. The V end was cut by 3 bases, the J end by 0 bases, with 15 bases between. CDR3 in amino acids: CASSLVRGFYSNQPQHF. For the CDR3, the DNA is TGTGCCAGCAGTTTGGTCAGAGGGTTTTATAGCAATCAGCCCCAGCATTTT.

J is TRBJ2-5 and V is TRBV7-2, with 10 bases aligning to TRBD2. The J call may be faulty, since TRBJ2-7 better matches the DNA end. This CDR3 contains 14 residues. Germline values: CDR1 SGHTA, CDR2 FQGNSA. The CDR3 nucleotides are TGTGCCAGCGGCTGGACTAGCGGAGATTACGAGCAGTACTTC. As protein: CASGWTSGDYEQYF.

The chain is built from TRBV2 and TRBJ1-5, with D perhaps TRBD1 (6 bases). CDR1 and CDR2 (germline): SNHLY, FYNNEI. The CDR3 is made up of 15 amino acids. Trimming removed 6 bases at V and 4 bases at J, with 16 bases between. The CDR3 sequence: CASRAGQQGNQPQHF. As DNA, the CDR3 is TGTGCCAGCAGAGCCGGACAGCAGGGGAATCAGCCCCAGCATTTT.

This clonotype has a count of ten or more. CDR3 bases: TGCGCCAGCAGCACGGCCGGGACAGGGGGCGAGCAGTACTTC. Translation: CASSTAGTGGEQYF. This chain joins TRBV5-1 and TRBJ2-7; 11 bases fit TRBD1. Trimming at V came to 4 bases and at J to 6 bases, leaving 6 bases not matched to a gene. Germline V CDR1 and CDR2: SGHRS, YFSETQ. The CDR3 totals 14 residues.

There are a few counts of this clonotype. The chain employs TRBV10-3 and TRBJ1-2; D gene uncertain. The CDR3 contains 15 residues. Germline V gene data show CDR1 as ENHRY and CDR2 as SYGVKD. The V end lost 7 bases, the J end lost 4 bases, and 19 bases lay between the germline ends. For the CDR3, the DNA is TGTGCCATCAATCCTTTCGACGAGGCCCCCTATGGCTACACCTTC. It specifies CAINPFDEAPYGYTF.